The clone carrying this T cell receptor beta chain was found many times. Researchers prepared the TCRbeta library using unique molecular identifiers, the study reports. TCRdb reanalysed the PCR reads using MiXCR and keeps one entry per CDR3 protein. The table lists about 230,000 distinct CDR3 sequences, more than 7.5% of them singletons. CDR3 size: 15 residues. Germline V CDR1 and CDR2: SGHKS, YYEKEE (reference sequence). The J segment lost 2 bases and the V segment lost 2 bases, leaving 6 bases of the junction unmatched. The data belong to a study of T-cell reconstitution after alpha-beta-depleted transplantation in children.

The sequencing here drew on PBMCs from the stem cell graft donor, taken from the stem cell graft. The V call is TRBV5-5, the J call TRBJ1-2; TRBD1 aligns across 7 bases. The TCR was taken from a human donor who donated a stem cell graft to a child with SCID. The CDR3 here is CASSLRLDRNYGYTF. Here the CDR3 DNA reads TGTGCCAGCAGCTTAAGATTGGACAGGAACTATGGCTACACCTTC.